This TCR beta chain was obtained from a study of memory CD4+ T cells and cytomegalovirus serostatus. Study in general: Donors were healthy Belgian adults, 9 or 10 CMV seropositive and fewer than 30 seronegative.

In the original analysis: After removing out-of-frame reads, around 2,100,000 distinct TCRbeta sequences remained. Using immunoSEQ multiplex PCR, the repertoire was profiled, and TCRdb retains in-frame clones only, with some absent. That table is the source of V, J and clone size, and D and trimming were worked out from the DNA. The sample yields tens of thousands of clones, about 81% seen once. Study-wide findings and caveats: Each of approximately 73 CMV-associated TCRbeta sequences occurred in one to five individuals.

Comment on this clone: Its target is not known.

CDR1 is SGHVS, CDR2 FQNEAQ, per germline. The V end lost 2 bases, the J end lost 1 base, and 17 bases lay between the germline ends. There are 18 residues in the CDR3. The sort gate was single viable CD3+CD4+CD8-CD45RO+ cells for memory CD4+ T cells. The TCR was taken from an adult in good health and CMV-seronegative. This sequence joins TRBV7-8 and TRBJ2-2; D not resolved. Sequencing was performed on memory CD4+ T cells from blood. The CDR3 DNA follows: TGTGCCAGCAGCTTAAGGCCCCGAAGGGATTGGAACACCGGGGAGCTGTTTTTT. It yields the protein CASSLRPRRDWNTGELFF. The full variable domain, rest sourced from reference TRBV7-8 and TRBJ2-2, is GAGVSQSPRYKVAKRGQDVALRCDPISGHVSLFWYQQALGQGPEFLTYFQNEAQLDKSGLPSDRFFAERPEGSVSTLKIQRTQQEDSAVYLCASSLRPRRDWNTGELFFGEGSRLTVL.